The rows below give T cell receptor beta chains drawn from one sample of a study of T cells in Graves' hyperthyroidism and ophthalmopathy. MiXCR, run by TCRdb on the multiplex PCR reads, gives a single entry per CDR3 protein. The table lists a few hundred thousand distinct CDR3 sequences, around 20% of them singletons. Input material: blood. These receptors all come from a woman in her forties or fifties with Graves' hyperthyroidism. Both conserved end residues are part of each CDR3. The D gene is left open where the match is weak. Size is omitted from some rows. Given values are once, few, many or a class for expanded clones.

CDR3aa: CASSQRPAHTDTQYF
CDR3nt: TGTGCCAGCAGCCAACGACCGGCGCACACAGATACGCAGTATTTT
d_gene: NA
abundance: NA
v_gene: TRBV12-3/TRBV12-4
j_gene: TRBJ2-3

CDR3aa: CTSKSQGMPQHF
CDR3nt: TGTACCAGCAAAAGCCAGGGGATGCCCCAGCATTTT
d_gene: NA
abundance: NA
v_gene: TRBV5-8
j_gene: TRBJ1-5

CDR3aa: CASSMTTTNEKLFF
CDR3nt: TGTGCCAGTAGTATGACGACCACTAATGAAAAACTGTTTTTT
d_gene: NA
abundance: few
v_gene: TRBV19
j_gene: TRBJ1-4

CDR3aa: CAISERSGKFAEAFF
CDR3nt: TGTGCCATCAGTGAGAGGTCAGGGAAATTTGCTGAAGCTTTCTTT
d_gene: NA
abundance: few
v_gene: TRBV10-3
j_gene: TRBJ1-1

CDR3aa: CASSLGQGSTGELFF
CDR3nt: TGTGCTAGCAGCTTAGGACAGGGAAGCACCGGGGAGCTGTTTTTT
d_gene: TRBD1
abundance: many
v_gene: TRBV7-7
j_gene: TRBJ2-2

CDR3aa: CASSYWTVMNTEAFF
CDR3nt: TGTGCCAGCAGTTATTGGACGGTCATGAACACTGAAGCTTTCTTT
d_gene: NA
abundance: NA
v_gene: TRBV2
j_gene: TRBJ1-1

CDR3aa: CASSTRDTQETQYF
CDR3nt: TGTGCCAGCTCAACCCGGGACACCCAAGAGACCCAGTACTTC
d_gene: NA
abundance: few
v_gene: TRBV18
j_gene: TRBJ2-5

CDR3aa: CASSVRNSGNTIYF
CDR3nt: TGTGCCAGCAGCGTAAGGAACTCTGGAAACACCATATATTTT
d_gene: NA
abundance: NA
v_gene: TRBV9
j_gene: TRBJ1-3

CDR3aa: CATSRGRGRSPTQYF
CDR3nt: TGTGCCACCAGCAGAGGGAGGGGAAGAAGTCCGACCCAGTACTTC
d_gene: NA
abundance: few
v_gene: TRBV15
j_gene: TRBJ2-5

CDR3aa: CASSPLGLAAGVNEQFF
CDR3nt: TGTGCCAGCAGTCCGTTGGGGCTAGCGGCCGGGGTAAATGAGCAGTTCTTC
d_gene: TRBD2
abundance: few
v_gene: TRBV6-1
j_gene: TRBJ2-1

CDR3aa: CASSRQYEKLFF
CDR3nt: TGTGCCAGCAGTAGACAGTATGAAAAACTGTTTTTT
d_gene: NA
abundance: few
v_gene: TRBV12-3/TRBV12-4
j_gene: TRBJ1-4

CDR3aa: CAISQRFGSYEQYF
CDR3nt: TGTGCCATCTCCCAACGGTTCGGCTCCTACGAGCAGTACTTC
d_gene: NA
abundance: many
v_gene: TRBV10-3
j_gene: TRBJ2-7

CDR3aa: CAGSLGRGRHLGGELFF
CDR3nt: TGTGCCGGCAGCTTAGGTCGCGGGAGGCACCTCGGCGGGGAGCTGTTTTTT
d_gene: TRBD2
abundance: once
v_gene: TRBV7-9
j_gene: TRBJ2-2

CDR3aa: CSVGDNNEQFF
CDR3nt: TGCAGCGTTGGAGACAACAATGAGCAGTTCTTC
d_gene: NA
abundance: NA
v_gene: TRBV29-1
j_gene: TRBJ2-1

CDR3aa: CASSYGQGEDTQYF
CDR3nt: TGCGCCAGCAGCTACGGACAGGGAGAAGATACGCAGTATTTT
d_gene: TRBD1
abundance: many
v_gene: TRBV5-1
j_gene: TRBJ2-3

CDR3aa: CASSRHSGGRNTGELFF
CDR3nt: TGTGCCAGCAGTCGCCACAGCGGGGGCCGGAACACCGGGGAGCTGTTTTTT
d_gene: TRBD2
abundance: many
v_gene: TRBV12-3/TRBV12-4
j_gene: TRBJ2-2

CDR3aa: CASSLNTAGGPYGQYF
CDR3nt: TGTGCCAGCAGCCTCAATACAGCGGGAGGGCCGTACGGGCAGTACTTC
d_gene: TRBD2
abundance: many
v_gene: TRBV14
j_gene: TRBJ2-7

CDR3aa: CASRIEPLTGELFF
CDR3nt: TGTGCCAGCCGGATCGAGCCTCTCACCGGGGAGCTGTTTTTT
d_gene: NA
abundance: many
v_gene: TRBV6-1
j_gene: TRBJ2-2

CDR3aa: CASSFRASGLSYNEQFF
CDR3nt: TGTGCCAGCAGCTTTAGGGCTAGCGGGCTGTCTTACAATGAGCAGTTCTTC
d_gene: TRBD2
abundance: NA
v_gene: TRBV11-3
j_gene: TRBJ2-1

CDR3aa: CASSDPSNADTEAFF
CDR3nt: TGCGCCAGCAGTGACCCCTCTAACGCGGACACTGAAGCTTTCTTT
d_gene: NA
abundance: many
v_gene: TRBV10-1
j_gene: TRBJ1-1

CDR3aa: CASSLNAGGSSYNEQFF
CDR3nt: TGTGCCAGCAGCTTAAACGCCGGCGGGAGCTCCTACAATGAGCAGTTCTTC
d_gene: TRBD2
abundance: NA
v_gene: TRBV13
j_gene: TRBJ2-1

CDR3aa: CASSRRLAYEQYF
CDR3nt: TGTGCCAGCAGCCGACGACTAGCCTACGAGCAGTACTTC
d_gene: NA
abundance: many
v_gene: TRBV11-2
j_gene: TRBJ2-7

CDR3aa: CSAPGGVVNTEAFF
CDR3nt: TGCAGTGCTCCGGGGGGGGTGGTGAACACTGAAGCTTTCTTT
d_gene: NA
abundance: NA
v_gene: TRBV20-1
j_gene: TRBJ1-1

CDR3aa: CASRRSGRARETQYF
CDR3nt: TGTGCCAGCAGGCGAAGCGGGAGGGCTAGAGAGACCCAGTACTTC
d_gene: TRBD2
abundance: few
v_gene: TRBV12-3/TRBV12-4
j_gene: TRBJ2-5

CDR3aa: CASLVSGGNYNEQFF
CDR3nt: TGTGCCAGCCTCGTGAGCGGGGGGAACTACAATGAGCAGTTCTTC
d_gene: TRBD2
abundance: many
v_gene: TRBV12-3/TRBV12-4
j_gene: TRBJ2-1

CDR3aa: CASRTSGGAETQYF
CDR3nt: TGTGCCAGCAGGACTAGCGGGGGGGCTGAGACCCAGTACTTC
d_gene: TRBD2
abundance: many
v_gene: TRBV6-2/TRBV6-3
j_gene: TRBJ2-5

CDR3aa: CSAPGTATGELFF
CDR3nt: TGCAGTGCCCCCGGGACAGCCACCGGGGAGCTGTTTTTT
d_gene: TRBD1
abundance: many
v_gene: TRBV20-1
j_gene: TRBJ2-2